This T cell receptor beta chain emerged from a study of shared clonotypes between healthy human individuals. As for the study in general: Donors consisted of a couple of women and three men between 18 and 49.

Germline-derived CDR1 and CDR2 are SGHDT and YYEEEE. V dropped 1 base and J dropped 4; count of bases not matched to a gene: 10. This CDR3 is 17 amino acids long. TCRdb keeps only in-frame clones here, not all; method: immunoSEQ multiplex PCR. Counted here are some 1 million clones, about 74% occurring once; the ten biggest clones make up approximately 1.5%. About this clone itself: Its antigen is not identified.

General study results and limits: In several donors, around 5% of naive CD4 clonotypes appeared in common. Clonotypes shared by all four sorted-subset donors had higher generation probabilities than non-shared clonotypes.

The TCR was taken from a man in his late teens or twenties in good health. The chain has TRBV5-6 and TRBJ1-1; 10 nucleotides line up with TRBD1. Sample: memory CD4+ T cells sorted from blood. Subset defined: CD45RA-negative fraction. CDR3 sequence: CASSLLTPGQGSTEAFF. In DNA, the CDR3 is TGTGCCAGCAGCTTGTTAACCCCGGGACAGGGGAGCACTGAAGCTTTCTTT.